Listed here are 19 T cell receptor beta chains from one sample, sequenced in a study of T cell repertoires and HLA-DP antigens. Generated by immunoSEQ multiplex PCR, the TCRdb table keeps only in-frame clones and is missing some. The table records roughly 70,000 clones, around three quarters of them present only once. Their antigens remain unidentified. The sample was CD4+ T cells from PBMCs. The source is a man aged 55 to 69 in good health and CMV-seronegative.

The chain links TRBV7-8 to TRBJ2-3; TRBD2 is a possible D gene (6 bases). V was pared by 4 bases and J by 2 bases, with 13 bases between. Germline V gene sequence: CDR1 SGHVS, CDR2 FQNEAQ. This CDR3 region has 15 residues. The CDR3 sequence: CASSSRLGLTDTQYF. In nucleotides, the CDR3 is TGTGCCAGCAGCTCTCGACTAGGGCTCACAGATACGCAGTATTTT.

The chain carries TRBV28 and TRBJ2-5; D is unresolved. Germline assignment: CDR1 MDHEN and CDR2 SYDVKM. Trimming took off 2 bases at V and 5 bases at J, with 9 bases between the two ends. The CDR3 runs 13 residues. The CDR3 protein is CASSLGSPETQYF. CDR3 in DNA: TGTGCCAGCAGTTTAGGCTCCCCGGAGACCCAGTACTTC.

V and J are TRBV7-9 and TRBJ2-7, with TRBD1 identical over 8 bases. V trimming: 5 bases; J trimming: 3 bases; junction bases outside the gene matches: 12. Germline CDR1 and CDR2: SEHNR and FQNEAQ (reference sequence). CDR3 length: 16 amino acids. This CDR3 is CASSQGGGTGLYEQYF. The CDR3 bases are TGTGCCAGCAGCCAGGGGGGCGGGACAGGCCTCTACGAGCAGTACTTC.

The V and J genes are TRBV5-1 and TRBJ1-3; 10 bases fit TRBD1. CDR1 SGHRS and CDR2 YFSETQ come from the germline V gene. The length of the CDR3 is 17 residues. Unmatched junction bases numbered 7, after V lost 4 bases and J lost 0 bases. Here the CDR3 DNA reads TGCGCCAGCAGCACTCGGACAGGGGGGGTCTCTGGAAACACCATATATTTT. Protein product: CASSTRTGGVSGNTIYF.

V and J are TRBV5-1 and TRBJ2-7, with 12 positions matching TRBD2. This CDR3 has 17 residues. Losses at the gene ends were 4 bases for V and 2 bases for J; bases not matched to a gene: 10. Germline assignment: CDR1 SGHRS and CDR2 YFSETQ. CDR3 DNA: TGCGCCAGCAGCCGCGAACCGGGACTAGCGGGTGCCTACGAGCAGTACGTC. This gives the protein CASSREPGLAGAYEQYV.

The chain recombines TRBV19 with TRBJ2-3; 9 nucleotides align to TRBD2. Trimming took 5 bases from V and 2 from J; bases not matched to a gene: 5. Germline loops: CDR1 LNHDA, CDR2 SQIVND (reference sequence). The CDR3 runs 15 residues. The CDR3 loop is CASSGGLATTDTQYF. CDR3 DNA sequence: TGTGCCAGTAGTGGGGGACTAGCTACCACAGATACGCAGTATTTT.

The V call is TRBV30, the J call TRBJ2-1; a possible D gene is TRBD2 (7 bases). The V end was cut by 1 base, the J end by 8 bases, with 18 bases between. Germline V CDR1 and CDR2: GTSNPN, SVGIG (reference sequence). The CDR3 spans 15 residues. In DNA form, the CDR3 reads TGTGCCTGGAGTGGGGTTGGCAGGGGAGGGGATGAGCAGTTCTTC. Its protein is CAWSGVGRGGDEQFF.

Relative to its sample, this clone is medium-sized (0.01 to 0.1%). The CDR3, as DNA: TGTGCCAGCAGCAAAGAGGGACTGAGCAATCAGCCCCAGCATTTT. Amino acid sequence: CASSKEGLSNQPQHF. V is TRBV7-2 and J is TRBJ1-5, with a possible D match to TRBD1 (5 bases). Deletions cut 5 bases from V and 1 base from J, with 12 bases between. The CDR3 runs 15 residues. Per the germline V gene, CDR1 is SGHTA and CDR2 is FQGNSA. Full variable domain (remainder filled in from reference TRBV7-2 and TRBJ1-5): GAGVSQSPSNKVTEKGKDVELRCDPISGHTALYWYRQSLGQGLEFLIYFQGNSAPDKSGLPSDRFSAERTGGSVSTLTIQRTQQEDSAVYLCASSKEGLSNQPQHFGDGTRLSIL.

This chain uses TRBV5-6 with TRBJ2-3, with 7 bases aligning to TRBD2. The CDR3 runs to 14 residues. V lost 4 bases and J lost 1; bases outside the gene matches: 3. CDR1 SGHDT and CDR2 YYEEEE come from the germline V gene. CDR3 amino acids: CASSRRGGTDTQYF. CDR3 coding DNA: TGTGCCAGCAGCCGCCGGGGGGGCACAGATACGCAGTATTTT. The whole variable domain, filled in from reference TRBV5-6 and TRBJ2-3, reads DAGVTQSPTHLIKTRGQQVTLRCSPKSGHDTVSWYQQALGQGPQFIFQYYEEEERQRGNFPDRFSGHQFPNYSSELNVNALLLGDSALYLCASSRRGGTDTQYFGPGTRLTVL.

V and J are TRBV19 and TRBJ2-7, with D possibly matching TRBD2 (5 bases). The length of the CDR3 is 14 residues. V gave up 4 bases and J gave up 1 base, with 11 bases separating them. Germline loops: CDR1 LNHDA, CDR2 SQIVND (reference sequence). The DNA for the CDR3 is TGTGCCAGTAGTACATCACTAGAGTCCTACGAGCAGTACGTC. Protein sequence: CASSTSLESYEQYV.

The chain is built from TRBV29-1 and TRBJ2-1; 15 positions match TRBD2. Germline assignment: CDR1 SQVTM and CDR2 ANQGSEA. The CDR3 is 13 amino acids. With V trimmed by 7 bases and J by 9 bases, 4 bases remained unmatched. The CDR3: CSGRTSGGGEQFF. The CDR3 nucleotides read TGCAGCGGTAGGACTAGCGGGGGGGGTGAGCAGTTCTTC.

This chain joins TRBV5-4 and TRBJ1-4; D is perhaps TRBD1 (5 bases). This CDR3 has 12 amino acids. Trimming cost V 2 bases and J 8 bases, with 7 bases left between them. Germline V gene data show CDR1 as SGHNT and CDR2 as YYREEE (reference sequence). The CDR3 loop is CASSFGGEKLFF. Written as DNA, the CDR3 is TGTGCCAGCAGCTTCGGGGGGGAAAAACTGTTTTTT.

This clone was seen a few times. The V call is TRBV11-2, the J call TRBJ2-3; TRBD2 is a possible D gene (5 bases). V shed 6 bases and J shed 5 bases, with 9 bases lying between them. The V gene's germline CDR1 is SGHAT and CDR2 FQNNGV. CDR3 length: 12 amino acids. CDR3 sequence: CASSSAGDTQYF. The CDR3 nucleotides read TGTGCCAGCAGTAGCGCCGGAGATACGCAGTATTTT.

This clone was observed a single time. The V and J genes are TRBV9 and TRBJ2-1; the match to TRBD2 covers 15 bases. Germline values: CDR1 SGDLS, CDR2 YYNGEE. Trimming cost V 4 bases and J 9 bases; bases outside gene matches: 5. The CDR3 totals 15 residues. The CDR3 loop is CASSRTSGRAGEQFF. The CDR3 DNA follows: TGTGCCAGCAGCCGGACTAGCGGGAGGGCCGGTGAGCAGTTCTTC.

The chain links TRBV7-2 to TRBJ1-3, with 8 positions matching TRBD1. The junction had 2 bases not matched to a gene; V was cut back by 1 base and J by 6 bases. This CDR3 comprises 14 residues. Germline V gene data show CDR1 as SGHTA and CDR2 as FQGNSA. Here the CDR3 DNA reads TGTGCCAGCAGCTTAGGGACAGGGCTAAACACCATATATTTT. Its protein product is CASSLGTGLNTIYF.

This chain connects TRBV5-1 to TRBJ2-5; D might be TRBD2 (5 bases). Deletions cut 0 bases from V and 5 bases from J, with 17 bases between. The CDR3 loop spans 16 amino acids. Looked up from germline, CDR1 is SGHRS and CDR2 is YFSETQ. The CDR3 sequence: CASSLGGLAGGETQYF. The CDR3 bases are TGCGCCAGCAGCTTGGGTGGTCTAGCAGGTGGGGAGACCCAGTACTTC.

V gene TRBV5-1 combines with J gene TRBJ2-5; 7 nucleotides agree with TRBD1. From germline, CDR1 is SGHRS and CDR2 YFSETQ. The CDR3 sequence is 14 residues long. Trimming took 3 bases from V and 4 from J; bases not matched to a gene: 6. The CDR3 nucleotides are TGCGCCAGCAGCTGGGCGACAGGGTTAGAGACCCAGTACTTC. It codes for CASSWATGLETQYF.

The chain links TRBV5-6 to TRBJ2-3; either TRBD1 or TRBD2 may supply D (6 bases each). The CDR3 is 16 residues long. The V end was cut by 0 bases, the J end by 5 bases, with 16 bases between. Germline CDR1 and CDR2: SGHDT and YYEEEE. For the CDR3, the DNA is TGTGCCAGCAGCTTGGTCGGCAGGGGAGGAAAAGATACGCAGTATTTT. Translated, it gives CASSLVGRGGKDTQYF.

This clone was observed once. V gene TRBV5-1 combines with J gene TRBJ2-7; no clear D gene. Between the trimmed V and J ends, which lost 1 base and 6 bases, there was a span of 11 bases. The CDR3 sequence is 13 residues long. Germline V gene lookup returns CDR1 SGHRS and CDR2 YFSETQ. CDR3 sequence reads: CASSLIPGREQYF. The DNA of the CDR3 is TGCGCCAGCAGCTTGATTCCCGGGCGCGAGCAGTACTTC.